These 16 T cell receptor beta chains were all obtained from the same sample, sequenced in a study of cytomegalovirus exposure and HLA in healthy donors. PCR used 60 Vbeta primers and 13 Jbeta primers. The table came from immunoSEQ multiplex PCR; TCRdb's copy has only in-frame clones and leaves some out. The sample gives 170,000 or so clones, around 70% of which show up once; 2.5% to 3.5% is in the top ten. The sequencing sample was made of PBMCs. Receptors originate from a male donor in good health and CMV-seronegative.

The V and J genes are TRBV30 and TRBJ1-2; D is uncertain. The CDR3 covers 12 residues. The V end lost 4 bases, the J end lost 4 bases, and 10 bases lay between the germline ends. CDR1 GTSNPN and CDR2 SVGIG come from the germline V gene (reference sequence). The chain's CDR3 is CAWTGLGYGYTF. CDR3 coding DNA: TGTGCCTGGACGGGGTTGGGCTATGGCTACACCTTC.

This clone was seen a single time. The gene calls are TRBV9 and TRBJ2-1; 8 bases map to TRBD2. The V gene end was trimmed by 0 bases and the J gene end by 9 bases; junction bases not matched to a gene: 11. The CDR3 consists of 16 residues. CDR1 and CDR2 (germline): SGDLS, YYNGEE. This chain's CDR3 is CASSVGKRELDGEQFF. The DNA of the CDR3 is TGTGCCAGCAGCGTAGGTAAGCGGGAGTTGGACGGTGAGCAGTTCTTC.

The chain uses TRBV5-6 and TRBJ2-7, with D unresolved. V was cut by 4 bases and J by 5 bases, with 19 bases left in between. The length of the CDR3 is 15 residues. Germline V lookup: CDR1 SGHDT, CDR2 YYEEEE. The CDR3 is CASSIPGPTNHEQYF. CDR3 bases: TGTGCCAGCAGCATCCCCGGCCCCACTAACCACGAGCAGTACTTC.

The chain has TRBV19 and TRBJ1-2; perhaps TRBD1 as D (5 bases). Germline loops: CDR1 LNHDA, CDR2 SQIVND (reference sequence). This CDR3 is 15 amino acids long. Trimming removed 1 base from V and 7 bases from J, with 16 bases in between. CDR3 protein: CASSIVPGDPTGYTF. The CDR3 DNA reads TGTGCCAGTAGTATAGTGCCGGGGGACCCTACTGGCTACACCTTC.

The rearrangement joins TRBV19 to TRBJ2-7; 10 nucleotides agree with TRBD2. Per germline, CDR1 LNHDA and CDR2 SQIVND (reference sequence). The CDR3 runs to 14 residues. With V trimmed by 5 bases and J by 3 bases, 4 bases remained unmatched. The CDR3 sequence is CASSASGGHYEQYF. The DNA of the CDR3 is TGTGCCAGTAGTGCTAGCGGGGGACACTACGAGCAGTACTTC. Supplemented by reference TRBV19 and TRBJ2-7, the full variable domain reads DGGITQSPKYLFRKEGQNVTLSCEQNLNHDAMYWYRQDPGQGLRLIYYSQIVNDFQKGDIAEGYSVSREKKESFPLTVTSAQKNPTAFYLCASSASGGHYEQYFGPGTRLTVT.

This chain uses TRBV27 with TRBJ2-3; no clear D. The CDR3 loop spans 13 amino acids. Looked up from germline, CDR1 is MNHEY and CDR2 is SMNVEV (reference sequence). The germline V and J ends were trimmed by 6 bases and 0 bases, with 7 bases remaining between them. CDR3 sequence (DNA): TGTGCCAGCAGGGGCTATAGCACAGATACGCAGTATTTT. Its protein is CASRGYSTDTQYF.

This chain joins TRBV4-1 and TRBJ2-5, with a tentative D call TRBD1 (6 bases). The J call may be wrong; the DNA end is better matched by TRBJ2-7. CDR1 is MGHRA, CDR2 YSYEKL, per germline. This CDR3 is built from 15 residues. The CDR3 loop reads CASSRTFEGDDEQYF. The CDR3 DNA is TGCGCCAGCAGCCGCACCTTCGAGGGGGACGACGAGCAGTACTTC.

This chain uses TRBV9 with TRBJ1-2; TRBD1 aligns across 8 bases. CDR1 and CDR2 from the germline V gene are SGDLS and YYNGEE. V dropped 4 bases and J dropped 4; count of bases not matched to a gene: 12. The CDR3 loop spans 16 amino acids. Here the CDR3 reads CASSIDPGQGSYGYTF. Here the CDR3 DNA reads TGTGCCAGCAGCATCGACCCCGGACAGGGCAGCTATGGCTACACCTTC. The variable domain in full, with the rest retrieved from reference TRBV9 and TRBJ1-2, is DSGVTQTPKHLITATGQRVTLRCSPRSGDLSVYWYQQSLDQGLQFLIQYYNGEERAKGNILERFSAQQFPDLHSELNLSSLELGDSALYFCASSIDPGQGSYGYTFGSGTRLTVV.

Only one count was recorded for this clone. This chain connects TRBV5-4 to TRBJ1-2, with D possibly TRBD1 on 5 matching bases. The CDR3 runs to 13 residues. The V end lost 1 base, the J end lost 7 bases, and 11 bases lay between the germline ends. The V gene's germline CDR1 is SGHNT and CDR2 YYREEE (reference sequence). CDR3 region: CASSLRGEVGYTF. CDR3 in DNA: TGTGCCAGCAGCTTGCGGGGGGAGGTTGGCTACACCTTC. The full variable domain, in which reference TRBV5-4 and TRBJ1-2 provide the parts outside the CDR3, is ETGVTQSPTHLIKTRGQQVTLRCSSQSGHNTVSWYQQALGQGPQFIFQYYREEENGRGNFPPRFSGLQFPNYSSELNVNALELDDSALYLCASSLRGEVGYTFGSGTRLTVV.

J is TRBJ2-3 and V is TRBV29-1, with unresolved D. The V gene's germline CDR1 is SQVTM and CDR2 ANQGSEA. This CDR3 is built from 16 residues. Trimming took 0 bases from V and 0 from J, leaving 13 bases between them. CDR3 sequence reads: CSVEDSQTSSTDTQYF. Written as DNA, the CDR3 is TGCAGCGTTGAAGATAGTCAGACATCTAGCACAGATACGCAGTATTTT.

On this clone: The junction does not match germline at one end; this may be a read error. The DNA for the CDR3 is TGTGCCATAAGTGGGGCGACAGGGCGTGAGGGTGGCAATCAGCCCCAGCATTTT. Its translation: CAISGATGREGGNQPQHF. The V and J genes are TRBV10-3 and TRBJ1-5, with 7 positions matching TRBD1. Germline V CDR1 and CDR2: ENHRY, SYGVKD. The CDR3 length is 18 residues.

In this sample, this clone turned up once. The chain employs TRBV6-1 and TRBJ1-2, with D possibly matching TRBD1 (6 bases). Trimming took 5 bases from V and 5 from J, leaving 15 bases between them. In germline, CDR1 is MNHNS, CDR2 SASEGT. This CDR3 is 14 amino acids long. This CDR3 is CASSNRQELYGYTF. CDR3 coding DNA: TGTGCCAGCAGTAACAGACAGGAACTATATGGCTACACCTTC.

The sample holds a few counts of this clone. The chain couples TRBV30 to TRBJ1-4; unclear D gene. The CDR3 extends over 14 amino acids. Germline V gives CDR1 GTSNPN, CDR2 SVGIG (reference sequence). Trimming cost V 1 base and J 7 bases, with 13 bases left between them. The CDR3 here is CAWSERGESEKLFF. The DNA for the CDR3 is TGTGCCTGGAGTGAACGGGGTGAAAGTGAAAAACTGTTTTTT.

The J gene is TRBJ2-3, the V gene TRBV7-3; 9 nucleotides agree with TRBD2. CDR1 and CDR2 from the germline V gene are SGHTA and FQGTGA. The CDR3 length is 16 residues. The junction had 11 bases not matched to a gene; V was cut back by 4 bases and J by 6 bases. The CDR3 DNA follows: TGTGCCAGCAGCTCCGACGGGGCGGGAGGGCCCGATACGCAGTATTTT. Its translation is CASSSDGAGGPDTQYF.

The rearrangement uses TRBV19 and TRBJ1-5, with unresolved D. This CDR3 comprises 14 residues. The V gene's germline CDR1 is LNHDA and CDR2 SQIVND (reference sequence). With 6 bases removed from V and 6 bases from J, the gap between germline ends came to 15 bases. CDR3 DNA: TGTGCCAGTAGCCCGGGTACTCTGGGTCAGCCCCAGCATTTT. Protein product: CASSPGTLGQPQHF.

This chain joins TRBV19 and TRBJ1-5; D is ambiguous. This CDR3 is 13 amino acids long. With 1 base removed from V and 7 bases from J, the gap between germline ends came to 8 bases. Per the germline V gene, CDR1 is LNHDA and CDR2 is SQIVND (reference sequence). The CDR3, as DNA: TGTGCCAGTAGTATAGTAACAGCACAGCCCCAGCATTTT. Translated, it gives CASSIVTAQPQHF.